Following are 24 T cell receptor beta chains from one sample sequenced in a study of early T cells in non-severe SARS-CoV-2 infection. MiXCR, run by TCRdb on the 5' RACE reads, gives a single entry per CDR3 protein. This sample has tens of thousands of distinct CDR3 sequences, with around 3% found just once. Sequencing was done on a sample of whole blood. Receptors were obtained from an adult who was a healthcare worker with PCR-confirmed SARS-CoV-2 infection or an uninfected control (not recorded which).

This clonotype is labeled as medium-sized. The chain couples TRBV20-1 to TRBJ1-1, with D possibly matching TRBD1 (5 bases). Trimming took off 1 base at V and 3 bases at J, with 6 bases between the two ends. Per germline, CDR1 DFQATT and CDR2 SNEGSKA (reference sequence). The CDR3 runs 12 residues. The DNA of the CDR3 is TGCAGTGCTAGAGGGGGGTACACTGAAGCTTTCTTT. Protein: CSARGGYTEAFF.

This clonotype is categorized as medium-sized. The chain couples TRBV14 to TRBJ1-6, with unresolved D. Trimming left V 8 bases short and J 6 bases short, with 17 bases between. Per the germline V gene, CDR1 is SGHDN and CDR2 is FVKESK. CDR3 length: 15 amino acids. This chain's CDR3 is CASRPSNRPNSPLHF. As DNA, the CDR3 is TGTGCCAGCCGCCCCTCCAACAGACCTAATTCACCCCTCCACTTT.

The chain is built from TRBV12-3 or TRBV12-4 and TRBJ1-3, with unresolved D. The length of the CDR3 is 14 residues. V was clipped by 8 bases and J by 0 bases, with 11 bases between them. This chain's CDR3 is CASRELGSGNTIYF. Written as DNA, the CDR3 is TGTGCCAGCCGCGAGTTAGGCTCTGGAAACACCATATATTTT.

At least ten counts were recorded for this clonotype. V usage is TRBV3-1 and J usage is TRBJ2-5; 7 bases are shared with TRBD1. From germline, CDR1 is LGHDT and CDR2 YNNKEL (reference sequence). J gave up 7 bases and V 5 bases, and 10 bases lay outside the gene matches. The CDR3 spans 14 residues. CDR3 in DNA: TGTGCCAGCAGCGACGGGACAGAGGGAGTGACCCAGTACTTC. Translated: CASSDGTEGVTQYF.

This clonotype was seen at least ten times. This chain connects TRBV2 to TRBJ2-2, with unresolved D. V was clipped by 1 base and J by 4 bases, with 4 bases between them. CDR3 size: 13 residues. The germline CDR1 and CDR2 sequences are SNHLY and FYNNEI. The CDR3 DNA reads TGTGCCAGCAGTGAAGGGACCACCGGGGAGCTGTTTTTT. Its translation: CASSEGTTGELFF.

This clonotype was detected a few times. V usage is TRBV20-1 and J usage is TRBJ2-1, with 11 bases fitting TRBD2. Germline-derived CDR1 and CDR2 are DFQATT and SNEGSKA (reference sequence). The CDR3 runs to 17 residues. The V gene end was trimmed by 1 base and the J gene end by 2 bases; junction bases not matched to a gene: 7. The CDR3 nucleotides read TGCAGTGCTAGAGTAGTTAGCGGGGGGGTACCCTACAATGAGCAGTTCTTC. This translates into CSARVVSGGVPYNEQFF.

This clonotype was counted at least ten times. This chain uses TRBV2 with TRBJ2-1, with 13 bases fitting TRBD2. Germline V CDR1 and CDR2: SNHLY, FYNNEI. After removal of 10 bases from V and 6 bases from J, the junction contained 6 bases not matched to a gene. There are 14 residues in the CDR3. In nucleotides, the CDR3 is TGTGCCACCAGACTAGCGGGGGGCCCCAATGAGCAGTTCTTC. Translated: CATRLAGGPNEQFF.

This clonotype was found many times. The rearrangement joins TRBV7-2 to TRBJ2-2; no firm D call. This CDR3 is built from 15 residues. Germline assignment: CDR1 SGHTA and CDR2 FQGNSA. Trimming stripped 1 base from V and 2 bases from J, with 8 bases between. The CDR3 DNA reads TGTGCCAGCAGCTTAGTTCAGGTCAACACCGGGGAGCTGTTTTTT. As protein: CASSLVQVNTGELFF.

In its sample, this clonotype was seen many times. V usage is TRBV7-6 and J usage is TRBJ2-7; D is undetermined. The CDR3 sequence is 12 residues long. V gave up 3 bases and J gave up 7 bases, with 10 bases separating them. In germline, CDR1 is SGHVS, CDR2 FNYEAQ. CDR3: CASSFTFGEQYV. Here the CDR3 DNA reads TGTGCCAGCAGCTTTACCTTCGGGGAGCAGTACGTC.

In this sample, this clonotype turned up many times. This chain joins TRBV4-2 and TRBJ1-4; 8 bases agree with TRBD1. V lost 1 base, J lost 6 bases, and 1 base stayed unmatched. The CDR3 length is 14 residues. Germline CDR1 and CDR2: LGHNA and YNFKEQ. CDR3 protein: CASSQATGDEKLFF. CDR3 nucleotide sequence: TGTGCCAGCAGCCAAGCGACAGGGGATGAAAAACTGTTTTTT.

This clonotype has at least ten counts. CDR3 sequence (DNA): TGCGCCAGCAGCCAAGACTTCCAGGGGCAAAGCTACGAGCAGTACGTC. The encoded protein is CASSQDFQGQSYEQYV. The chain carries TRBV5-1 and TRBJ2-7, with D possibly TRBD1 on 6 matching bases. The germline V gene encodes CDR1 SGHRS and CDR2 YFSETQ. V lost 4 bases, J lost 3 bases, and 20 bases lay in between. CDR3 length equals 16 residues.

This clonotype was seen repeatedly, ten times or more. The chain links TRBV12-3 or TRBV12-4 to TRBJ2-5; 10 nucleotides line up with TRBD2. This CDR3 region has 16 residues. The V segment lost 6 bases and the J segment 2 bases; nucleotides outside the gene matches: 9. CDR3 sequence reads: CASSRTSGELQETQYF. CDR3 in DNA: TGTGCCAGCAGCCGTACTAGCGGGGAGCTACAAGAGACCCAGTACTTC.

This clonotype is judged medium-sized (0.01 to 0.1%). V gene TRBV12-3 or TRBV12-4 combines with J gene TRBJ1-4, with 9 bases that match TRBD1. The ends lost 5 bases at V and 0 bases at J; junction bases unmatched: 4. This CDR3 comprises 16 residues. CDR3 sequence: CASSPGTGTTNEKLFF. The CDR3 coding sequence is TGTGCCAGCAGTCCGGGGACAGGGACAACTAATGAAAAACTGTTTTTT.

The sample holds many counts of this clonotype. The chain has TRBV20-1 and TRBJ2-3; tentative D call: TRBD2 (5 bases). The CDR3 spans 14 residues. With 5 bases removed from V and 2 bases from J, the gap between germline ends came to 14 bases. CDR1 is DFQATT and CDR2 is SNEGSKA in the germline V gene (reference sequence). CDR3 in DNA: TGCAGTGCTGAGGAGGTGGGGATCACAGATACGCAGTATTTT. This gives the protein CSAEEVGITDTQYF.

DNA of the CDR3: TGCAGTGCTAGAGTTGGGCTGGGATATAGCAATCAGCCCCAGCATTTT. Its protein product is CSARVGLGYSNQPQHF. The chain has TRBV20-1 and TRBJ1-5; no firm D call. CDR1 is DFQATT, CDR2 SNEGSKA, per germline (reference sequence). The CDR3 runs to 16 residues. V was pared by 1 base and J by 0 bases, with 13 bases between.

This clonotype was counted ten times or more. The CDR3 region has the DNA TGTGCCAGCAGTTCTAGCGGGGGGGACGTCTACATTCAGTACTTC. Its protein product is CASSSSGGDVYIQYF. The rearrangement joins TRBV27 to TRBJ2-4; 12 bases fit TRBD2. The CDR3 has 15 amino acids. Germline CDR1 reads MNHEY; CDR2 reads SMNVEV (reference sequence). Unmatched junction bases numbered 6, after V lost 4 bases and J lost 8 bases.

This clonotype appeared many times. This rearrangement joins TRBV11-2 to TRBJ2-1; 8 nucleotides align to TRBD2. Germline CDR1 SGHAT, CDR2 FQNNGV. The CDR3 is 16 amino acids. The ends lost 0 bases at V and 6 bases at J; junction bases unmatched: 7. This CDR3 is CASSLEVSSGFNEQFF. CDR3 nucleotide sequence: TGTGCCAGCAGCTTAGAGGTGTCTAGCGGGTTCAATGAGCAGTTCTTC.

In its sample, this clonotype was seen many times. The J gene is TRBJ1-4, the V gene TRBV29-1, with 10 bases aligning to TRBD1. Germline V lookup: CDR1 SQVTM, CDR2 ANQGSEA. This CDR3 contains 14 residues. After removal of 7 bases from V and 6 bases from J, the junction contained 8 bases not matched to a gene. Written as DNA, the CDR3 is TGCAGCGCCCGAATCGGGACAGGGGATGAAAAACTGTTTTTT. Its protein product is CSARIGTGDEKLFF. The full variable domain, completed using reference TRBV29-1 and TRBJ1-4, is SAVISQKPSRDICQRGTSLTIQCQVDSQVTMMFWYRQQPGQSLTLIATANQGSEATYESGFVIDKFPISRPNLTFSTLTVSNMSPEDSSIYLCSARIGTGDEKLFFGSGTQLSVL.

This clonotype was found many times. This sequence joins TRBV11-2 and TRBJ2-5; D unresolved. The germline V gene has CDR1 SGHAT and CDR2 FQNNGV. There are 14 residues in the CDR3. The germline V and J ends were trimmed by 5 bases and 7 bases, with 17 bases remaining between them. The CDR3 loop reads CASSPNRALMTQYF. CDR3 bases: TGTGCCAGCAGCCCGAACAGAGCCCTGATGACCCAGTACTTC.

This clonotype was counted at least ten times. The gene calls are TRBV7-2 and TRBJ2-1; no definite D call. Germline CDR1 is SGHTA and CDR2 is FQGNSA. Trimming took 1 base from V and 0 from J, leaving 10 bases between them. The CDR3 has 16 residues. CDR3 coding DNA: TGTGCCAGCAGCTTAGTGGGAATCCCCTCCTACAATGAGCAGTTCTTC. Translating it yields CASSLVGIPSYNEQFF. Full variable domain (remainder filled in from reference TRBV7-2 and TRBJ2-1): GAGVSQSPSNKVTEKGKDVELRCDPISGHTALYWYRQSLGQGLEFLIYFQGNSAPDKSGLPSDRFSAERTGGSVSTLTIQRTQQEDSAVYLCASSLVGIPSYNEQFFGPGTRLTVL.

This clonotype was observed a few times. The V call is TRBV20-1, the J call TRBJ1-6; D is undetermined. V was clipped by 3 bases and J by 5 bases, with 11 bases between them. This CDR3 has 14 residues. CDR1 and CDR2 from the germline V gene are DFQATT and SNEGSKA (reference sequence). The CDR3 sequence is CSASSGINNSPLHF. The CDR3 region has the DNA TGCAGTGCTAGTTCCGGGATCAATAATTCACCCCTCCACTTT.

This clonotype was counted many times. The V and J genes are TRBV5-1 and TRBJ2-1; tentatively, D is TRBD1 (6 bases). Looked up from germline, CDR1 is SGHRS and CDR2 is YFSETQ. The CDR3 consists of 14 residues. Trimming took 0 bases from V and 10 from J, leaving 14 bases between them. CDR3 sequence (DNA): TGCGCCAGCAGCTTGGGACAGGCCCGTATCGAGCAGTTCTTC. This sequence encodes CASSLGQARIEQFF. Full variable domain (missing parts from reference TRBV5-1 and TRBJ2-1): KAGVTQTPRYLIKTRGQQVTLSCSPISGHRSVSWYQQTPGQGLQFLFEYFSETQRNKGNFPGRFSGRQFSNSRSEMNVSTLELGDSALYLCASSLGQARIEQFFGPGTRLTVL.

This clonotype was counted ten times or more. The gene calls are TRBV6-4 and TRBJ2-3; possible D gene TRBD1, 5 bases. The CDR3 is 14 amino acids. V was shortened by 2 bases and J by 4 bases, with 10 bases between the two germline ends. Germline V gives CDR1 MRHNA, CDR2 SNTAGT. Here the CDR3 DNA reads TGTGCCAGCAGTGACCAGGGTTGGGCAGATACGCAGTATTTT. Encoded protein: CASSDQGWADTQYF.

This clonotype was observed many times. This chain uses TRBV19 with TRBJ2-3, with a weak D call TRBD2 (5 bases). V was trimmed by 3 bases and J by 0 bases, leaving 13 bases between them. Germline V CDR1 and CDR2: LNHDA, SQIVND (reference sequence). The CDR3 consists of 16 residues. The CDR3 DNA follows: TGTGCCAGTAGTATCCTCAGGAGGACTAGCACAGATACGCAGTATTTT. Its protein is CASSILRRTSTDTQYF.